These 29 T cell receptor beta chains were sequenced from one sample in a study of shared clonotypes between healthy human individuals (dated by TCRdb to 2018 to 2021). Receptor libraries were prepared by the immunoSEQ multiplex PCR assay. The table comes from immuneACCESS by way of TCRdb, which keeps in-frame sequences with V and J called. Part of the clones is missing from these tables; in studies checked, under half for an unresolved V gene and the rest for unknown reasons. For this sample there are around 500,000 clones; 79% appear just once. Of the sample, roughly 13% falls within the top ten clones. The sequenced sample was PBMCs. Every receptor here comes from a woman between 40 and 50 years old in good health. Some clones in this sample may be carry-over from other donors' samples.

J is TRBJ1-5 and V is TRBV5-1; D gene uncertain. Germline V lookup: CDR1 SGHRS, CDR2 YFSETQ. This CDR3 region has 15 residues. The V gene lost 0 bases and the J gene lost 3 bases, with 10 bases spanning the gap. Here the CDR3 DNA reads TGCGCCAGCAGCTTGGGGCCGGGGAACAATCAGCCCCAGCATTTT. This translates into CASSLGPGNNQPQHF. The full variable domain, with the rest looked up from reference TRBV5-1 and TRBJ1-5, is KAGVTQTPRYLIKTRGQQVTLSCSPISGHRSVSWYQQTPGQGLQFLFEYFSETQRNKGNFPGRFSGRQFSNSRSEMNVSTLELGDSALYLCASSLGPGNNQPQHFGDGTRLSIL.

This chain links TRBV6-1 with TRBJ2-1; D is unclear. CDR3 length: 13 amino acids. Trimming removed 7 bases from V and 6 bases from J, with 13 bases in between. Looked up from germline, CDR1 is MNHNS and CDR2 is SASEGT. CDR3 bases: TGTGCCAGCAACCCTCCCGCCGCCAATGAGCAGTTCTTC. This encodes CASNPPAANEQFF.

The sample holds a few counts of this clone. The J gene is TRBJ1-1, the V gene TRBV7-9; D gene unclear. The CDR3 is 13 amino acids. Germline loops: CDR1 SEHNR, CDR2 FQNEAQ (reference sequence). Trimming took off 6 bases at V and 1 base at J, with 9 bases between the two ends. CDR3 nucleotide sequence: TGTGCCAGCAGTTCTTATGGGAACACTGAAGCTTTCTTT. It specifies CASSSYGNTEAFF. The full variable domain, completed using reference TRBV7-9 and TRBJ1-1, is DTGVSQNPRHKITKRGQNVTFRCDPISEHNRLYWYRQTLGQGPEFLTYFQNEAQLEKSRLLSDRFSAERPKGSFSTLEIQRTEQGDSAMYLCASSSYGNTEAFFGQGTRLTVV.

This chain links TRBV5-6 with TRBJ2-1; D gene ambiguous. The CDR3 length is 15 residues. Trimming removed 4 bases at V and 3 bases at J, with 14 bases between. Germline V gene lookup returns CDR1 SGHDT and CDR2 YYEEEE. The CDR3 DNA sequence: TGTGCCAGCAGCGGGTCGGGCTGGAACTACAATGAGCAGTTCTTC. It is translated as CASSGSGWNYNEQFF.

J is TRBJ2-7 and V is TRBV4-1; D gene unclear. Germline lookup yields CDR1 MGHRA and CDR2 YSYEKL. V shed 1 base and J shed 6 bases, with 10 bases lying between them. This CDR3 has 13 amino acids. For the CDR3, the DNA is TGCGCCAGCAGCCAAGTGGAGCAAAGCGAGCAGTACTTC. This gives the protein CASSQVEQSEQYF.

This clone was picked up a small number of times. V usage is TRBV5-1 and J usage is TRBJ2-1; 8 positions agree with TRBD1. The germline V gene has CDR1 SGHRS and CDR2 YFSETQ. The J segment lost 6 bases and the V segment lost 4 bases, leaving 9 bases of the junction unmatched. This CDR3 comprises 15 residues. The CDR3 nucleotides read TGCGCCAGCAGCCCAGGGGGCGGACTGGGCAATGAGCAGTTCTTC. It codes for CASSPGGGLGNEQFF.

This rearrangement joins TRBV5-1 to TRBJ2-7; possible D gene TRBD1, 6 bases. This CDR3 region has 16 residues. V was trimmed by 1 base and J by 3 bases, leaving 17 bases between them. CDR1 is SGHRS and CDR2 is YFSETQ in the germline V gene. CDR3 in DNA: TGCGCCAGCAGCTTGTCCCAAGCTGGGGGCGACTACGAGCAGTACTTC. Amino acid sequence: CASSLSQAGGDYEQYF.

The chain is built from TRBV4-2 and TRBJ2-3; D gene ambiguous. This CDR3 comprises 15 residues. Germline V lookup: CDR1 LGHNA, CDR2 YNFKEQ. Trimming removed 0 bases from V and 1 base from J, with 8 bases in between. The DNA of the CDR3 is TGTGCCAGCAGCCAAGAAATAGTTCGCACAGATACGCAGTATTTT. It encodes CASSQEIVRTDTQYF.

The genes are TRBV4-3 and TRBJ2-7; D is uncertain. Germline V gene sequence: CDR1 LGHNA, CDR2 YSLEER. This CDR3 is built from 14 residues. Trimming pared 7 bases from V and 3 bases from J, leaving 16 bases between. The CDR3 loop reads CASTRALSDYEQYF. The CDR3 DNA reads TGCGCCAGCACCCGTGCCCTGTCAGACTACGAGCAGTACTTC.

The chain recombines TRBV7-6 with TRBJ2-7; tentatively, D is TRBD2 (6 bases). CDR3 length: 17 residues. The V and J ends lost 1 base and 4 bases respectively, with 20 bases between them. The germline V gene has CDR1 SGHVS and CDR2 FNYEAQ. This chain's CDR3 is CASSLDRSVDGRYEQYF. In DNA form, the CDR3 reads TGTGCCAGCAGCTTAGATAGATCGGTGGACGGGAGATACGAGCAGTACTTC.

This sequence joins TRBV9 and TRBJ2-7, with 11 bases aligning to TRBD2. In germline, CDR1 is SGDLS, CDR2 YYNGEE. Unmatched junction bases numbered 3, after V lost 2 bases and J lost 5 bases. CDR3 length: 14 amino acids. CDR3 region: CASSVIAGGDEQYF. The CDR3 coding sequence is TGTGCCAGCAGCGTTATAGCGGGAGGGGACGAGCAGTACTTC.

The rearrangement uses TRBV18 and TRBJ2-2; 7 positions agree with TRBD1. CDR1 and CDR2 from the germline V gene are KGHSH and LQKENI. V was clipped by 8 bases and J by 7 bases; unmatched bases: 13. The CDR3 consists of 15 residues. CDR3 protein: CASTLMTGSDGELFF. The DNA for the CDR3 is TGTGCCAGCACCCTAATGACAGGGTCCGACGGGGAGCTGTTTTTT.

V is TRBV6-6 and J is TRBJ2-3, with D unresolved. Per the germline V gene, CDR1 is MNHNY and CDR2 is SVGAGI (reference sequence). The CDR3 totals 15 residues. Trimming left V 6 bases short and J 5 bases short, with 18 bases between. CDR3 sequence reads: CASRPQSPEGDTQYF. The CDR3 nucleotides are TGTGCCAGCAGGCCACAGTCCCCCGAAGGAGATACGCAGTATTTT.

The V gene is TRBV11-2, the J gene TRBJ2-7, with D perhaps TRBD1 (5 bases). Germline V gene sequence: CDR1 SGHAT, CDR2 FQNNGV. CDR3 length: 11 residues. V was clipped by 3 bases and J by 11 bases, with 11 bases between them. The CDR3 reads CASSLLGPKYF. CDR3 nucleotide sequence: TGTGCCAGCAGCTTGTTGGGGCCGAAGTACTTC.

This sequence joins TRBV27 and TRBJ2-7; 7 bases are a match to TRBD1. The CDR3 runs 15 residues. Trimming cost V 5 bases and J 0 bases; bases outside gene matches: 7. Germline CDR1 is MNHEY and CDR2 is SMNVEV (reference sequence). The CDR3 sequence is CASSARTGSSYEQYF. CDR3 bases: TGTGCCAGCAGTGCCAGGACAGGAAGCTCCTACGAGCAGTACTTC.

The gene calls are TRBV7-9 and TRBJ2-1; 7 bases are shared with TRBD2. CDR1 is SEHNR, CDR2 FQNEAQ, per germline (reference sequence). CDR3 length: 17 amino acids. V lost 1 base to trimming and J lost 0 bases; unmatched junction nucleotides: 6. The CDR3 bases are TGTGCCAGCAGCTTAGAAGGGCGGGAGACCTCCTACAATGAGCAGTTCTTC. Amino acids: CASSLEGRETSYNEQFF.

This rearrangement joins TRBV27 to TRBJ1-4, with D possibly TRBD1 on 6 matching bases. Per the germline V gene, CDR1 is MNHEY and CDR2 is SMNVEV (reference sequence). The CDR3 runs to 14 residues. V shed 6 bases and J shed 7 bases, with 15 bases lying between them. CDR3 in amino acids: CASRLTGGSEKLFF. CDR3 DNA sequence: TGTGCCAGCAGACTGACAGGCGGGAGTGAAAAACTGTTTTTT.

The rearrangement uses TRBV28 and TRBJ1-5, with D tentatively TRBD1 (5 bases). V was trimmed by 8 bases and J by 4 bases, leaving 6 bases between them. Germline lookup yields CDR1 MDHEN and CDR2 SYDVKM. The CDR3 extends over 11 amino acids. CDR3 in DNA: TGTGCCAGCGGGGGTAATCAGCCCCAGCATTTT. Amino acid sequence: CASGGNQPQHF.

CDR3 DNA sequence: TGTGCCAGCAGCCTTAGGACTAGCGGGACTAGCACAGATACGCAGTATTTT. This sequence encodes CASSLRTSGTSTDTQYF. This rearrangement joins TRBV5-6 to TRBJ2-3; the match to TRBD2 covers 12 bases. This CDR3 has 17 residues. Trimming removed 4 bases from V and 0 bases from J; junction bases left unmatched: 6. The V gene's germline CDR1 is SGHDT and CDR2 YYEEEE.

CDR3: CASSLVGRGYEQYF. In DNA form, the CDR3 reads TGTGCCAGCAGCTTGGTAGGCAGGGGCTACGAGCAGTACTTC. This rearrangement joins TRBV5-6 to TRBJ2-7, with D perhaps matching TRBD1 (6 bases). V gave up 0 bases and J gave up 3 bases, with 10 bases separating them. The CDR3 runs 14 residues. Germline CDR1 reads SGHDT; CDR2 reads YYEEEE.

The chain combines TRBV27 with TRBJ2-4, with 8 bases aligning to TRBD1. CDR1 is MNHEY, CDR2 SMNVEV, per germline (reference sequence). V lost 5 bases and J lost 8; bases outside the gene matches: 8. CDR3 length: 14 amino acids. CDR3 loop: CASSGSGGRYIQYF. The CDR3 coding sequence is TGTGCCAGCAGTGGGTCAGGGGGCCGTTACATTCAGTACTTC.

The chain uses TRBV19 and TRBJ1-5, with TRBD1 identical over 11 bases. The ends lost 5 bases at V and 0 bases at J; junction bases unmatched: 6. Germline V CDR1 and CDR2: LNHDA, SQIVND (reference sequence). The CDR3 covers 17 residues. The CDR3 reads CASSVTGTGGSNQPQHF. In DNA form, the CDR3 reads TGTGCCAGTAGTGTGACCGGGACAGGGGGTAGCAATCAGCCCCAGCATTTT.

The sample holds one count of this clone. The V call is TRBV18, the J call TRBJ1-2, with a weak D call TRBD1 (5 bases). This CDR3 has 14 residues. Looked up from germline, CDR1 is KGHSH and CDR2 is LQKENI. Trimming took 2 bases from V and 2 from J, leaving 9 bases between them. Here the CDR3 DNA reads TGTGCCAGCTCACCAATGGGGGACAACTATGGCTACACCTTC. As protein: CASSPMGDNYGYTF. Complete variable domain (other parts from reference TRBV18 and TRBJ1-2): NAGVMQNPRHLVRRRGQEARLRCSPMKGHSHVYWYRQLPEEGLKFMVYLQKENIIDESGMPKERFSAEFPKEGPSILRIQQVVRGDSAAYFCASSPMGDNYGYTFGSGTRLTVV.

The V gene is TRBV15, the J gene TRBJ2-7, with TRBD2 matching over 10 bases. Germline assignment: CDR1 LNHNV and CDR2 YYDKDF (reference sequence). The CDR3 contains 16 residues. With 3 bases clipped from V and 3 bases from J, the junction kept 8 bases outside the gene matches. The CDR3 protein is CATSSRGLAEHYEQYF. CDR3 sequence (DNA): TGTGCCACCAGCAGTCGTGGACTAGCGGAACACTACGAGCAGTACTTC.

The chain links TRBV7-2 to TRBJ2-5; D is ambiguous. Germline loops: CDR1 SGHTA, CDR2 FQGNSA. The ends were cut back, 5 bases at V and 5 bases at J, with 12 bases in the middle. The CDR3 is 13 residues long. The chain's CDR3 is CASSPPPSETQYF. The CDR3 DNA reads as TGTGCCAGCAGCCCCCCCCCGAGTGAGACCCAGTACTTC.

This chain uses TRBV14 with TRBJ2-1; 11 bases align to TRBD2. This CDR3 contains 15 residues. CDR1 is SGHDN, CDR2 FVKESK, per germline. Trimming removed 6 bases from V and 3 bases from J; junction bases left unmatched: 4. Here the CDR3 DNA reads TGTGCCAGCAGTCCCACTAGCGGGGGCTACAATGAGCAGTTCTTC. It codes for CASSPTSGGYNEQFF.

This chain joins TRBV15 and TRBJ1-1, with 9 bases aligning to TRBD1. The ends lost 5 bases at V and 6 bases at J; junction bases unmatched: 10. The length of the CDR3 is 15 residues. From germline, CDR1 is LNHNV and CDR2 YYDKDF (reference sequence). The CDR3 DNA sequence: TGTGCCACCAGCCCCGGGACAGGGCGGAGGGCTGAAGCTTTCTTT. Residues: CATSPGTGRRAEAFF.

The chain combines TRBV7-9 with TRBJ1-1, with 10 bases aligning to TRBD1. Trimming at V came to 5 bases and at J to 0 bases, leaving 6 bases not matched to a gene. CDR3 length: 16 residues. Germline CDR1 and CDR2: SEHNR and FQNEAQ (reference sequence). CDR3 region: CASSPRTGGVNTEAFF. In DNA form, the CDR3 reads TGTGCCAGCAGCCCCCGGACAGGGGGTGTGAACACTGAAGCTTTCTTT.

The table lists this clone with a few counts. The gene calls are TRBV28 and TRBJ1-3; D not certain. V lost 5 bases to trimming and J lost 9 bases, with 11 bases between them. The CDR3 consists of 12 residues. CDR1 and CDR2 from the germline V gene are MDHEN and SYDVKM. This chain's CDR3 is CASSPQRITIYF. DNA for the CDR3: TGTGCCAGCAGTCCCCAAAGGATCACCATATATTTT.